The 12 T cell receptor beta chains listed next were all sequenced from one sample in a study of blood T cell repertoires in COVID-19. This table comes from immunoSEQ multiplex PCR, and its TCRdb copy is limited to in-frame clones, with some not included. The repertoire holds 150,000 to 200,000 clones, with about nine tenths as singletons. Specimen: peripheral blood. The receptor set was obtained from a man aged 60-69 years with active or convalescent COVID-19.

This clone has a handful of counts. The chain carries TRBV5-1 and TRBJ1-6; no clear D gene. The CDR3 is 17 amino acids. V was trimmed by 0 bases and J by 5 bases, leaving 15 bases between them. In germline, CDR1 is SGHRS, CDR2 YFSETQ. CDR3: CASSLDRGTTNNSPLHF. The DNA of the CDR3 is TGCGCCAGCAGCTTGGATCGAGGCACGACCAATAATTCACCCCTCCACTTT.

The chain couples TRBV6-1 to TRBJ1-6; tentative D call: TRBD1 (5 bases). Germline V gene data show CDR1 as MNHNS and CDR2 as SASEGT. This CDR3 has 14 amino acids. V shed 2 bases and J shed 6 bases, with 8 bases lying between them. CDR3 sequence (DNA): TGTGCCAGCAGTGAATACGGGGGTAATTCACCCCTCCACTTT. It codes for CASSEYGGNSPLHF.

The chain uses TRBV2 and TRBJ2-1, with a possible D match to TRBD2 (5 bases). The CDR3 runs 15 residues. V lost 8 bases and J lost 6, with 20 bases in between. CDR1 and CDR2 from the germline V gene are SNHLY and FYNNEI. The CDR3 sequence is CASQGLPIRGNEQFF. The CDR3 DNA sequence: TGTGCCAGCCAAGGACTCCCTATCCGGGGCAATGAGCAGTTCTTC.

In its sample, this clone was seen once. J is TRBJ2-7 and V is TRBV7-8; D is possibly TRBD1 (6 bases). There are 16 residues in the CDR3. The V and J ends lost 1 base and 4 bases respectively, with 17 bases between them. Per the germline V gene, CDR1 is SGHVS and CDR2 is FQNEAQ. CDR3 amino acids: CASSLGVVDRDYEQYF. Written as DNA, the CDR3 is TGTGCCAGCAGCTTAGGGGTGGTGGACAGAGATTACGAGCAGTACTTC.

The chain links TRBV19 to TRBJ1-1, with TRBD1 matching 10 bases. V lost 4 bases and J lost 3; bases outside the gene matches: 2. Germline V gene data show CDR1 as LNHDA and CDR2 as SQIVND (reference sequence). The CDR3 consists of 14 residues. The CDR3 nucleotides read TGTGCCAGTAGTACGACAGGGGGCGACACTGAAGCTTTCTTT. Translated, it gives CASSTTGGDTEAFF.

The chain joins TRBV5-1 to TRBJ2-1; D may be TRBD1 (5 bases). V was shortened by 4 bases and J by 0 bases, with 11 bases between the two germline ends. This CDR3 is built from 15 residues. CDR1 SGHRS and CDR2 YFSETQ come from the germline V gene. The chain's CDR3 is CASSMTAGSYNEQFF. The CDR3 DNA is TGCGCCAGCAGCATGACAGCTGGCTCCTACAATGAGCAGTTCTTC.

This clone has just one count. The chain carries TRBV2 and TRBJ1-5; the D gene is possibly TRBD1 (5 bases). The germline V and J ends were trimmed by 6 bases and 4 bases, with 16 bases remaining between them. The germline V gene encodes CDR1 SNHLY and CDR2 FYNNEI. The CDR3 length is 15 residues. This CDR3 reads CASRVTEGRNQPQHF. For the CDR3, the DNA is TGTGCCAGCAGGGTGACAGAAGGTAGAAATCAGCCCCAGCATTTT.

In DNA form, the CDR3 reads TGCGCCAGCAGCTTGGCTATGGTGCAGGGTTCTAGCTCTGGGGCCAACGTCCTGACTTTC. As protein: CASSLAMVQGSSSGANVLTF. The rearrangement joins TRBV5-1 to TRBJ2-6, with D maybe TRBD1 (5 bases). Germline V gene data show CDR1 as SGHRS and CDR2 as YFSETQ. V lost 0 bases and J lost 0, with 19 bases in between. There are 20 residues in the CDR3.

This clone was detected only once. This chain uses TRBV6-5 with TRBJ1-1, with a weak D call TRBD1 (5 bases). Germline CDR1 and CDR2: MNHEY and SVGAGI. This CDR3 spans 15 amino acids. V was shortened by 10 bases and J by 5 bases, with 23 bases between the two germline ends. This chain's CDR3 is CAIQRRGDGGTEAFF. CDR3 coding DNA: TGTGCCATACAGAGGAGAGGGGACGGGGGTACTGAAGCTTTCTTT.

The chain joins TRBV19 to TRBJ2-1; D perhaps matches TRBD1 (6 bases). Trimming shortened V by 3 bases and J by 8 bases, and 17 bases separated the two germline ends. This CDR3 spans 15 amino acids. The V gene's germline CDR1 is LNHDA and CDR2 SQIVND (reference sequence). The CDR3 reads CASSILGRGSDEQFF. The CDR3 nucleotides are TGTGCCAGTAGTATCTTGGGCAGGGGATCCGATGAGCAGTTCTTC.

This sequence joins TRBV11-2 and TRBJ2-5; 10 bases map to TRBD1. V dropped 5 bases and J dropped 4; count of bases not matched to a gene: 4. Germline V gene sequence: CDR1 SGHAT, CDR2 FQNNGV. CDR3 length equals 14 residues. In DNA, the CDR3 is TGTGCCAGCAGCCAGGGGGACAGGGGAGAGACCCAGTACTTC. Translated: CASSQGDRGETQYF.

The V and J genes are TRBV6-5 and TRBJ1-2, with 8 bases aligning to TRBD1. After removal of 4 bases from V and 6 bases from J, the junction contained 7 bases not matched to a gene. Germline V gene sequence: CDR1 MNHEY, CDR2 SVGAGI. CDR3 length: 14 residues. The CDR3 DNA sequence: TGTGCCAGCAGTTCCGCCGGGACAGGAAATGGCTACACCTTC. This codes for CASSSAGTGNGYTF.